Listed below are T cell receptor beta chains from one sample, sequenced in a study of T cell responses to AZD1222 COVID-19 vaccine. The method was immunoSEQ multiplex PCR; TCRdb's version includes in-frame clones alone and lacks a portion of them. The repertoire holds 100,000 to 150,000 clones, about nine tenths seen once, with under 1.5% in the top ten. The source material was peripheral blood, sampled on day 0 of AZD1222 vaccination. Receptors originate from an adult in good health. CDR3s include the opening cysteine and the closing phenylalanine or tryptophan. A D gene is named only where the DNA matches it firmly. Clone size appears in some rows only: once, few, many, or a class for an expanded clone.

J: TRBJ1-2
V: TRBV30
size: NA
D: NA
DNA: TGTGCCTGGGAAGAGGGAGGGGGCTACACCTTC
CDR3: CAWEEGGGYTF

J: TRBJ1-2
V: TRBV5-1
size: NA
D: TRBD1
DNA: TGCGCCAGCAGCGCGGGGGACAGGCCCCAGTATGGCTACACCTTC
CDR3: CASSAGDRPQYGYTF

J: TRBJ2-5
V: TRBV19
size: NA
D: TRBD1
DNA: TGTGCCAGTAGTAGTCACAGGGGGCAAGAGACCCAGTACTTC
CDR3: CASSSHRGQETQYF

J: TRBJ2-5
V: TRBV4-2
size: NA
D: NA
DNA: TGTGCCAGCAGCCAAGATCCAGGGTTTGAGACCCAGTACTTC
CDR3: CASSQDPGFETQYF

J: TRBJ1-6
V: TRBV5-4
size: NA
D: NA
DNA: TGTGCCAGCAGCTTGGCCGGGACAAATAATTCACCCCTCCACTTT
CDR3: CASSLAGTNNSPLHF

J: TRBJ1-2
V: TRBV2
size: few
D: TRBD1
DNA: TGTGCCAGCAGTGAAGCGAGGGGACAGGGCTACACCTTC
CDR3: CASSEARGQGYTF

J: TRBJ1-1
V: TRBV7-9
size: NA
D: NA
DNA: TGTGCCAGCAGCTCAGGGAGGATTCTTGAAGCTTTCTTT
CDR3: CASSSGRILEAFF

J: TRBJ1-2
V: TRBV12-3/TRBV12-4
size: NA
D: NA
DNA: TGTGCCAGCAGATATCAGGGGACCTATGGCTACACCTTC
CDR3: CASRYQGTYGYTF

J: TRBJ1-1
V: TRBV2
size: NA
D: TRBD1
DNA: TGTGCCAGCAGTGAAGAGAACAGGGGAGACACTGAAGCTTTCTTT
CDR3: CASSEENRGDTEAFF

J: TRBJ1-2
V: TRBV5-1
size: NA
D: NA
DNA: TGCGCCAGCAGCAGTTGGCGGGGCTATGGCTACACCTTC
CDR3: CASSSWRGYGYTF

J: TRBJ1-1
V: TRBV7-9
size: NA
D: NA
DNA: TGTGCCAGCAGCTTTACCCCGGGACAGAACACTGAAGCTTTCTTT
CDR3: CASSFTPGQNTEAFF

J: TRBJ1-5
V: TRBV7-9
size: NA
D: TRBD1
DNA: TGTGCCAGCAGCCCGACAGGGCAAAATCAGCCCCAGCATTTT
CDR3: CASSPTGQNQPQHF

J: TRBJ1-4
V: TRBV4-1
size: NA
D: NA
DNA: TGCGCCAGCAGCCAACCGGGGAGGGGTAATGAAAAACTGTTTTTT
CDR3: CASSQPGRGNEKLFF

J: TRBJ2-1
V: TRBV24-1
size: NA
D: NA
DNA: TGTGCCACCCATCCCGGAGGGGGCAACAATGAGCAGTTCTTC
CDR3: CATHPGGGNNEQFF

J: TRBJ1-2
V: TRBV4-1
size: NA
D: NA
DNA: TGCGCCAGCAGCCACACCGGACAGATACAAAATGGCTACACCTTC
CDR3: CASSHTGQIQNGYTF

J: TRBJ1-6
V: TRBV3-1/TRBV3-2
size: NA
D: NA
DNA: TGTGCCAGCAGCCAAGAGGGACTGATAAATTCACCCCTCCACTTT
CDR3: CASSQEGLINSPLHF

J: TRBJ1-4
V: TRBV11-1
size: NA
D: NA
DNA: TGTGCCAGCCGGACGGGTATTACGGCCAATGAAAAACTGTTTTTT
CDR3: CASRTGITANEKLFF

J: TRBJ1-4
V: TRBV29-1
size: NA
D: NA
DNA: TGCAGCGTTGACAGAGTAACTAATGAAAAACTGTTTTTT
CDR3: CSVDRVTNEKLFF

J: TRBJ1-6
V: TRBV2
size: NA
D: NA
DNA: TGTGCCACCCGGACAGAACGAGATTCACCCCTCCACTTT
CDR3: CATRTERDSPLHF

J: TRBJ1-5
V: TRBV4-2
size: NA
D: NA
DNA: TGTGCCAGCAGCCAAGGTGGGACACAGGTTCAGCCCCAGCATTTT
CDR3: CASSQGGTQVQPQHF

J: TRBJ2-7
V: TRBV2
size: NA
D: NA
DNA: TGTGCCAGCAGTGAACAGGACGCGGCCTACGAGCAGTACTTC
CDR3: CASSEQDAAYEQYF

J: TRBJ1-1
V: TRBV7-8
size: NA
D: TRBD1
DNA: TGTGCCAGCAGCACAGGGGTGAACACTGAAGCTTTCTTT
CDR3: CASSTGVNTEAFF